This TCR beta chain appears in the sequencing data of a study of cytomegalovirus exposure and HLA in healthy donors. Whole-study findings and limits: A missense DCLRE1C variant was associated with V- and J-gene trimming of TCR beta chains in a later analysis, and an independent cohort replicated the association. Testing in vitro showed a few CMV-associated chains specific for CMV antigens.

Turning to this clone: What it binds is not known.

The PCR ran on 60 Vbeta and 13 Jbeta primers. The data were produced by immunoSEQ multiplex PCR, yet TCRdb's version contains in-frame clones alone and is incomplete. The table lists approximately 140,000 clones, around 79% of them singletons. This sequence was found in a human donor in good health. Input material: PBMCs.

In nucleotides, the CDR3 is TGCGCCAGCAGAACGGTTAATTCACCCCTCCACTTT. This translates into CASRTVNSPLHF. The chain joins TRBV5-1 to TRBJ1-6; D is undetermined. With 5 bases removed from V and 6 bases from J, the gap between germline ends came to 6 bases. The CDR3 is 12 residues long. Germline V CDR1 and CDR2: SGHRS, YFSETQ.